The sequence of this TCR beta chain was determined in a study of blood T cell repertoires in COVID-19 (dated by TCRdb to between 2020 and 2021). Context from the whole study: Samples covering the acute and convalescent phases of COVID-19 were provided by collaborators in the United States, Italy and Spain. Deeply sampled blood TCRbeta repertoires from subjects exposed to, actively infected with, or recovered from COVID-19 were included in the dataset. The sample metadata nearly always contained a de-identified subject ID, COVID-19 status, age in years and sex. HLA class I and class II types, where available, came from metadata supplied by the sample provider rather than from assay-based typing. The prospective study material was composed of cDNA or gDNA derived from T cells, B-cell-depleted T cells, or PBMCs. The repertoires were released in a freely available public database meant as a resource for research on the immune response to SARS-CoV-2. The samples were drawn from two sources: the first 160 participants of the ongoing ImmuneRACE study, and approximately 1,300 subjects contributed by 6 global collaborators. The investigation overall reported the following: Clinical and demographic metadata were provided uncurated, with the amount varying by source and participant.

Points on this clone: What this receptor recognizes is not known. Base qualities were left out, and no much larger clone turns up one base away.

TCRbeta CDR3 regions were amplified from genomic DNA using the immunoSEQ Assay, a bias-controlled multiplex PCR. The study's own analysis went as follows. Within the assay, amplification of reference gene primers was used to estimate how many nucleated cells each sample contained. To quantify the absolute abundance of each unique TCRbeta CDR3 rearrangement, sequence reads were collapsed and filtered. For each sample, productive Simpson clonality was calculated by taking the square root of Simpson's diversity index across productive rearrangements. In its TCRdb copy, this immuneACCESS table keeps in-frame sequences only and misses some clones. Where compared with another copy, unresolved V genes explain less than half of these, and the others have no known cause. The V and J calls and the clone size are those of that table, but D and trimming were determined from the DNA. Counted in this sample were 200,000 to 300,000 clones; about 87% of them appeared once. The ten largest clones take up approximately 3.8% of the sample.

CDR1 and CDR2 are drawn from the germline V gene: MNHEY, SVGAGI. The CDR3 sequence holds 15 residues, the cysteine and phenylalanine included. The entry retains the CDR3 DNA only, 45 bases that are in frame from base 1. Germline trimming amounts to 2 bases on V and 7 bases on J, with 5 as the count of junction bases outside the gene matches. Samples from volunteer blood donors who had recovered from COVID-19 were contributed by a second Seattle source. Each collaborating institution followed its own protocols to collect whole blood in K2EDTA tubes. For TCRbeta analysis, collaborators shipped samples as frozen whole blood, isolated PBMCs, or DNA extracted from either of those sample types.

This sequence uses TRBV6-5 and TRBJ1-5, with 10 junctional bases fitting TRBD1. Sequencing was carried out using peripheral blood. The sequence derives from a man between 60 and 75 years old who had recovered from COVID-19. The CDR3 in this case is CASSYPDRGGQPQHF. The bases read TGTGCCAGCAGTTACCCGGACAGGGGGGGACAGCCCCAGCATTTT.